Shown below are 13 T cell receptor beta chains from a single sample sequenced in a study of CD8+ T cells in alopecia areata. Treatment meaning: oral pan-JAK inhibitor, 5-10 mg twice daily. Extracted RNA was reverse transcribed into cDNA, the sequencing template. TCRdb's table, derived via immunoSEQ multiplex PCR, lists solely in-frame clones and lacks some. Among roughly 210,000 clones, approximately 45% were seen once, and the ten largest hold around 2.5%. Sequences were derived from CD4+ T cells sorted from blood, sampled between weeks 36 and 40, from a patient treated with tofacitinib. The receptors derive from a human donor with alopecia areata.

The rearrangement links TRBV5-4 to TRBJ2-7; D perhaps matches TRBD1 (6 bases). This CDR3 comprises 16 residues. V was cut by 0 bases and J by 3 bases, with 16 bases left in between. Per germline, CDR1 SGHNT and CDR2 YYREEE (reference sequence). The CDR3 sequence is CASSLGRGSSYYEQYF. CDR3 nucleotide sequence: TGTGCCAGCAGCTTGGGTAGGGGGAGTTCATACTACGAGCAGTACTTC.

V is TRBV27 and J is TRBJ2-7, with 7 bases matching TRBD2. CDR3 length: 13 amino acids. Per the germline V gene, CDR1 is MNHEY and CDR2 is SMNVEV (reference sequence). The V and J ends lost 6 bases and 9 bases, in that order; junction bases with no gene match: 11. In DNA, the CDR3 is TGTGCCAGCAGGGGAGGGGTCGGACTGATGCAGTACTTC. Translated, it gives CASRGGVGLMQYF.

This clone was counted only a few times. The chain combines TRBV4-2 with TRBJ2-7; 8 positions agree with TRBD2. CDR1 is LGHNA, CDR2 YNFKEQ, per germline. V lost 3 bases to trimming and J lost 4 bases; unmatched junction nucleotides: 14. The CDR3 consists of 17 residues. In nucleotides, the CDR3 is TGTGCCAGCAGCCAGGGTACGTCGGGACTAGTTTCGTACGAGCAGTACTTC. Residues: CASSQGTSGLVSYEQYF.

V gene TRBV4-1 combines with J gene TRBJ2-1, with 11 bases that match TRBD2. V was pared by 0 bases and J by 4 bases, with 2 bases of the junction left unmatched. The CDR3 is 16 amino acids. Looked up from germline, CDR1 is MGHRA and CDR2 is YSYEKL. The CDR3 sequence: CASSQDGTSGYNEQFF. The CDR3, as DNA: TGCGCCAGCAGCCAAGATGGGACTAGCGGTTACAATGAGCAGTTCTTC.

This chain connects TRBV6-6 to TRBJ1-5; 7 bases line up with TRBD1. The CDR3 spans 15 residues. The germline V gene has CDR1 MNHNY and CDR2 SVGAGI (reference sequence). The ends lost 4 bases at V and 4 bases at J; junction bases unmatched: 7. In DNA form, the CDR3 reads TGTGCCAGCAGTTCCTCCAGGGGGGCAAATCAGCCCCAGCATTTT. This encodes CASSSSRGANQPQHF.

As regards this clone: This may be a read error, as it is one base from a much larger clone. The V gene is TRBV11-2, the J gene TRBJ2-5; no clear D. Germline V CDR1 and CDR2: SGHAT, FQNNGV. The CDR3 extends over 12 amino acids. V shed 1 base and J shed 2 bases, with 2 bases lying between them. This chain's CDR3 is CASSLGQETQYF. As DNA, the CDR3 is TGTGCCAGCAGCTTAGGACAAGAGACCCAGTACTTC.

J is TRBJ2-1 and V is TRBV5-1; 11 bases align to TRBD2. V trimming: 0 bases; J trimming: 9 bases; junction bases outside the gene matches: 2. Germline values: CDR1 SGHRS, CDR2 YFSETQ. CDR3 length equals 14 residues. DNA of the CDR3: TGCGCCAGCAGCTTGGTAGCGGGAGGGGGTGAGCAGTTCTTC. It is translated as CASSLVAGGGEQFF.

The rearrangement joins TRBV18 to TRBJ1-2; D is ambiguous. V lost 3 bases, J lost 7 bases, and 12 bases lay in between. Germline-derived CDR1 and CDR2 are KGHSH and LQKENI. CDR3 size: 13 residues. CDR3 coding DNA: TGTGCCAGCTCACCGGGGTTCGAGGGTGGCTACACCTTC. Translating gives CASSPGFEGGYTF.

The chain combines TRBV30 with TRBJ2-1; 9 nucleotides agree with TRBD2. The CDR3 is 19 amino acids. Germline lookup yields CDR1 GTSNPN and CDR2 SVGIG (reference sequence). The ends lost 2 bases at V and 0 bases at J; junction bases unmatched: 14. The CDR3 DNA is TGTGCCTGGAGTACCGGGACTAGCCCACGCCGGAGCTCCTACAATGAGCAGTTCTTC. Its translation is CAWSTGTSPRRSSYNEQFF.

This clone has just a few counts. The CDR3 DNA sequence: TGTGCCAGCAGTGTGCCAAAGACAGGGGGCACTGAAGCTTTCTTT. It is translated as CASSVPKTGGTEAFF. This chain connects TRBV28 to TRBJ1-1, with 9 bases lining up with TRBD1. Germline CDR1 MDHEN, CDR2 SYDVKM. The CDR3 sequence is 15 residues long. V lost 5 bases and J lost 4; bases outside the gene matches: 8.

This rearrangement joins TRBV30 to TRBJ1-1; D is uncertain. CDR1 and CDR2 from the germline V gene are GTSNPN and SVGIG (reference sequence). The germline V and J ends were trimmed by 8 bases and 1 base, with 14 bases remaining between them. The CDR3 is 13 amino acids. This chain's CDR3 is CARRSSQNTEAFF. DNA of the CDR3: TGTGCCCGAAGGTCCTCCCAGAACACTGAAGCTTTCTTT.

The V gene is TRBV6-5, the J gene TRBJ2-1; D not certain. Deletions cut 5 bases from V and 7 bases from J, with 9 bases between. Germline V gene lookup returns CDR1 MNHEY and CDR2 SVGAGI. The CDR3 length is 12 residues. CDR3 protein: CASSVVRNEQFF. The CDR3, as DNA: TGTGCCAGCAGTGTGGTACGGAATGAGCAGTTCTTC.

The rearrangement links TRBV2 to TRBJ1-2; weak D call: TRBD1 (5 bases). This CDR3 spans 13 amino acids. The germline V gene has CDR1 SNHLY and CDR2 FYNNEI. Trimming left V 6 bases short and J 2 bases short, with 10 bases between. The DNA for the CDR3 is TGTGCCAGCAGCTCAGGGCAGAACTATGGCTACACCTTC. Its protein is CASSSGQNYGYTF.